Listed below are T cell receptor beta chains from one sample, sequenced in a study of T-cell memory formation after mild COVID-19. Via MiXCR, TCRdb re-called the 5' RACE reads, giving one row per CDR3 protein. The data contain a few hundred thousand distinct CDR3 sequences, 20% to 25% of them singletons. Input material: PBMCs or a T cell subset sorted from them (not recorded which). These receptor sequences come from an adult woman who had mild COVID-19 (a few samples of this study predate the infection). Cell type and time point are not known. CDR3s include the opening cysteine and the closing phenylalanine or tryptophan. A D gene is named only where the DNA matches it firmly. Only part of the rows carry a size: once, few, many, or a class if the clone is expanded.

CDR3nt: TGTGCCAGCAGCCCCGGGACAGGGGGCGCGGAGACCCAGTACTTC
CDR3aa: CASSPGTGGAETQYF
j_gene: TRBJ2-5
v_gene: TRBV7-9
abundance: many
d_gene: TRBD1

CDR3nt: TGCGCCAGCAGCCAAGATTTTGGGGTGACAGATACGCAGTATTTT
CDR3aa: CASSQDFGVTDTQYF
j_gene: TRBJ2-3
v_gene: TRBV4-3
abundance: .
d_gene: .

CDR3nt: TGCGCCAGCAGCTTGGTGGCAGGGGACCCCACCGGGGAGCTGTTTTTT
CDR3aa: CASSLVAGDPTGELFF
j_gene: TRBJ2-2
v_gene: TRBV5-1
abundance: .
d_gene: .

CDR3nt: TGCAGCGCGGAAAGTGGGACAGGGTTTGGCTACACCTTC
CDR3aa: CSAESGTGFGYTF
j_gene: TRBJ1-2
v_gene: TRBV29-1
abundance: few
d_gene: TRBD1

CDR3nt: TGCAGTGCTATGTGGTCGGGCTACGAGCAGTACTTC
CDR3aa: CSAMWSGYEQYF
j_gene: TRBJ2-7
v_gene: TRBV20-1
abundance: .
d_gene: .

CDR3nt: TGTGCCAGCAGCCAGAGTTTGACAGGGATGAACACTGAAGCTTTCTTT
CDR3aa: CASSQSLTGMNTEAFF
j_gene: TRBJ1-1
v_gene: TRBV7-9
abundance: .
d_gene: TRBD1

CDR3nt: TGTGCCAGCAGTTTAAGACAGGGTTCCCTTGGCTACACCTTC
CDR3aa: CASSLRQGSLGYTF
j_gene: TRBJ1-2
v_gene: TRBV27
abundance: .
d_gene: TRBD1

CDR3nt: TGTGCCAGCAGCAACCGGGTAGACATTCAGTACTTC
CDR3aa: CASSNRVDIQYF
j_gene: TRBJ2-4
v_gene: TRBV11-3
abundance: .
d_gene: .

CDR3nt: TGTGCCAGCAGCGTAAGCCCCTATAGCAATCAGCCCCAGCATTTT
CDR3aa: CASSVSPYSNQPQHF
j_gene: TRBJ1-5
v_gene: TRBV9
abundance: many
d_gene: .

CDR3nt: TGTGCCAGCAGCGCCGCCGGGGAAGAGTTTAACTATGGCTACACCTTC
CDR3aa: CASSAAGEEFNYGYTF
j_gene: TRBJ1-2
v_gene: TRBV7-2
abundance: .
d_gene: .

CDR3nt: TGTGCCAGCAGCTTAGCGGGGAGGCACGGAGGGGAGCAGTTCTTC
CDR3aa: CASSLAGRHGGEQFF
j_gene: TRBJ2-1
v_gene: TRBV7-3
abundance: .
d_gene: .

CDR3nt: TGTGCCAGTAGAACCGGGACAGGGTTGAGGGAGCAGTACTTC
CDR3aa: CASRTGTGLREQYF
j_gene: TRBJ2-7
v_gene: TRBV19
abundance: .
d_gene: TRBD1

CDR3nt: TGTGCCAGCAGTTACAGGTCGGGCCAGGAATTCTTGGGCAATGAGCAGTTCTTC
CDR3aa: CASSYRSGQEFLGNEQFF
j_gene: TRBJ2-1
v_gene: TRBV6-5
abundance: .
d_gene: .

CDR3nt: TGTGCCAGCAGTCTCGCCGGGACAGGTCGAGGTGAAAAACTGTTTTTT
CDR3aa: CASSLAGTGRGEKLFF
j_gene: TRBJ1-4
v_gene: TRBV6-2/TRBV6-3
abundance: .
d_gene: TRBD1

CDR3nt: TGTGCCAGCAGCCCCAACAGGGGTAACACAGATACGCAGTATTTT
CDR3aa: CASSPNRGNTDTQYF
j_gene: TRBJ2-3
v_gene: TRBV7-6
abundance: .
d_gene: TRBD1

CDR3nt: TGCAGTGCTAGCGGGGGGGATACAGATACGCAGTATTTT
CDR3aa: CSASGGDTDTQYF
j_gene: TRBJ2-3
v_gene: TRBV20-1
abundance: many
d_gene: TRBD2

CDR3nt: TGTGCCAGCAGTGACGACCGCAGAACTAACTATGGCTACACCTTC
CDR3aa: CASSDDRRTNYGYTF
j_gene: TRBJ1-2
v_gene: TRBV27
abundance: few
d_gene: .

CDR3nt: TGTGCCAGCAGTCGAAACGAAGGGGAGACCCAGTACTTC
CDR3aa: CASSRNEGETQYF
j_gene: TRBJ2-5
v_gene: TRBV2
abundance: few
d_gene: .

CDR3nt: TGTGCCAGCAGTTTTAGTGGTGGACAGGGGACGTTCATTCAGTACTTC
CDR3aa: CASSFSGGQGTFIQYF
j_gene: TRBJ2-4
v_gene: TRBV12-3/TRBV12-4
abundance: few
d_gene: TRBD1

CDR3nt: TGTGCCAGCAGCTTTGGGGACTTCGCCGGAGAGACCCAGTACTTC
CDR3aa: CASSFGDFAGETQYF
j_gene: TRBJ2-5
v_gene: TRBV11-2
abundance: few
d_gene: .

CDR3nt: TGCAGTGCTAGAGAAGCGAGTCCACGCACAGATACGCAGTATTTT
CDR3aa: CSAREASPRTDTQYF
j_gene: TRBJ2-3
v_gene: TRBV20-1
abundance: many
d_gene: .

CDR3nt: TGTGCCAGCAGGGCCCCGGCGGGAGTGGCATACATTCAGTACTTC
CDR3aa: CASRAPAGVAYIQYF
j_gene: TRBJ2-4
v_gene: TRBV6-2/TRBV6-3
abundance: few
d_gene: TRBD2

CDR3nt: TGTGCCAGCTCCGGGCAGAGCGAATACGAGCAGTACTTC
CDR3aa: CASSGQSEYEQYF
j_gene: TRBJ2-7
v_gene: TRBV18
abundance: .
d_gene: .

CDR3nt: TGTGCCACCAGCAGGCAAGGTGATACGCAGTATTTT
CDR3aa: CATSRQGDTQYF
j_gene: TRBJ2-3
v_gene: TRBV15
abundance: .
d_gene: .

CDR3nt: TGTGCCAGCAGTGATTACAGCACCTACGAGCAGTACTTC
CDR3aa: CASSDYSTYEQYF
j_gene: TRBJ2-7
v_gene: TRBV25-1
abundance: .
d_gene: .

CDR3nt: TGTGCCACCAGCAGATCCTTAGCGGGAGTAGGGGATGAGCAGTTCTTC
CDR3aa: CATSRSLAGVGDEQFF
j_gene: TRBJ2-1
v_gene: TRBV15
abundance: .
d_gene: TRBD2

CDR3nt: TGTGCCAGCAAAAGGGGCCCGATCGGTACGCAGTATTTT
CDR3aa: CASKRGPIGTQYF
j_gene: TRBJ2-3
v_gene: TRBV6-5
abundance: many
d_gene: .

CDR3nt: TGTGCCAGCAGTTCCAGATCGGGACTAGCATCAGATACGCAGTATTTT
CDR3aa: CASSSRSGLASDTQYF
j_gene: TRBJ2-3
v_gene: TRBV12-3/TRBV12-4
abundance: many
d_gene: TRBD2

CDR3nt: TGTGCCAGCAGCTTAGCGGCTAGCGAGTTCTACAATGAGCAGTTCTTC
CDR3aa: CASSLAASEFYNEQFF
j_gene: TRBJ2-1
v_gene: TRBV7-6
abundance: .
d_gene: .

CDR3nt: TGTGCCAGCAGCTTATCCAGGGACAATGAGCAGTTCTTC
CDR3aa: CASSLSRDNEQFF
j_gene: TRBJ2-1
v_gene: TRBV11-2
abundance: few
d_gene: .

CDR3nt: TGCAGTGCTAGAGATCCCGGAACAGACTACGAGCAGTACTTC
CDR3aa: CSARDPGTDYEQYF
j_gene: TRBJ2-7
v_gene: TRBV20-1
abundance: .
d_gene: .